This T cell receptor beta chain was captured by sequencing in a study of blood T cell repertoires in COVID-19. Germline CDR1 is SNHLY and CDR2 is FYNNEI. The CDR3 totals 15 residues. V was pared by 3 bases and J by 0 bases, with 9 bases between. Measured with immunoSEQ multiplex PCR; TCRdb has only the in-frame clones, and not every one. Of some 200,000 clones listed, under 95% are singletons. The chain is built from TRBV2 and TRBJ1-5; D might be TRBD1 (5 bases). The sequencing input was peripheral blood. The TCR comes from a man under 40 with acute or convalescent COVID-19. Written as DNA, the CDR3 is TGTGCCAGCAGTGAGGCTAGGGGTAGCAATCAGCCCCAGCATTTT. It specifies CASSEARGSNQPQHF.